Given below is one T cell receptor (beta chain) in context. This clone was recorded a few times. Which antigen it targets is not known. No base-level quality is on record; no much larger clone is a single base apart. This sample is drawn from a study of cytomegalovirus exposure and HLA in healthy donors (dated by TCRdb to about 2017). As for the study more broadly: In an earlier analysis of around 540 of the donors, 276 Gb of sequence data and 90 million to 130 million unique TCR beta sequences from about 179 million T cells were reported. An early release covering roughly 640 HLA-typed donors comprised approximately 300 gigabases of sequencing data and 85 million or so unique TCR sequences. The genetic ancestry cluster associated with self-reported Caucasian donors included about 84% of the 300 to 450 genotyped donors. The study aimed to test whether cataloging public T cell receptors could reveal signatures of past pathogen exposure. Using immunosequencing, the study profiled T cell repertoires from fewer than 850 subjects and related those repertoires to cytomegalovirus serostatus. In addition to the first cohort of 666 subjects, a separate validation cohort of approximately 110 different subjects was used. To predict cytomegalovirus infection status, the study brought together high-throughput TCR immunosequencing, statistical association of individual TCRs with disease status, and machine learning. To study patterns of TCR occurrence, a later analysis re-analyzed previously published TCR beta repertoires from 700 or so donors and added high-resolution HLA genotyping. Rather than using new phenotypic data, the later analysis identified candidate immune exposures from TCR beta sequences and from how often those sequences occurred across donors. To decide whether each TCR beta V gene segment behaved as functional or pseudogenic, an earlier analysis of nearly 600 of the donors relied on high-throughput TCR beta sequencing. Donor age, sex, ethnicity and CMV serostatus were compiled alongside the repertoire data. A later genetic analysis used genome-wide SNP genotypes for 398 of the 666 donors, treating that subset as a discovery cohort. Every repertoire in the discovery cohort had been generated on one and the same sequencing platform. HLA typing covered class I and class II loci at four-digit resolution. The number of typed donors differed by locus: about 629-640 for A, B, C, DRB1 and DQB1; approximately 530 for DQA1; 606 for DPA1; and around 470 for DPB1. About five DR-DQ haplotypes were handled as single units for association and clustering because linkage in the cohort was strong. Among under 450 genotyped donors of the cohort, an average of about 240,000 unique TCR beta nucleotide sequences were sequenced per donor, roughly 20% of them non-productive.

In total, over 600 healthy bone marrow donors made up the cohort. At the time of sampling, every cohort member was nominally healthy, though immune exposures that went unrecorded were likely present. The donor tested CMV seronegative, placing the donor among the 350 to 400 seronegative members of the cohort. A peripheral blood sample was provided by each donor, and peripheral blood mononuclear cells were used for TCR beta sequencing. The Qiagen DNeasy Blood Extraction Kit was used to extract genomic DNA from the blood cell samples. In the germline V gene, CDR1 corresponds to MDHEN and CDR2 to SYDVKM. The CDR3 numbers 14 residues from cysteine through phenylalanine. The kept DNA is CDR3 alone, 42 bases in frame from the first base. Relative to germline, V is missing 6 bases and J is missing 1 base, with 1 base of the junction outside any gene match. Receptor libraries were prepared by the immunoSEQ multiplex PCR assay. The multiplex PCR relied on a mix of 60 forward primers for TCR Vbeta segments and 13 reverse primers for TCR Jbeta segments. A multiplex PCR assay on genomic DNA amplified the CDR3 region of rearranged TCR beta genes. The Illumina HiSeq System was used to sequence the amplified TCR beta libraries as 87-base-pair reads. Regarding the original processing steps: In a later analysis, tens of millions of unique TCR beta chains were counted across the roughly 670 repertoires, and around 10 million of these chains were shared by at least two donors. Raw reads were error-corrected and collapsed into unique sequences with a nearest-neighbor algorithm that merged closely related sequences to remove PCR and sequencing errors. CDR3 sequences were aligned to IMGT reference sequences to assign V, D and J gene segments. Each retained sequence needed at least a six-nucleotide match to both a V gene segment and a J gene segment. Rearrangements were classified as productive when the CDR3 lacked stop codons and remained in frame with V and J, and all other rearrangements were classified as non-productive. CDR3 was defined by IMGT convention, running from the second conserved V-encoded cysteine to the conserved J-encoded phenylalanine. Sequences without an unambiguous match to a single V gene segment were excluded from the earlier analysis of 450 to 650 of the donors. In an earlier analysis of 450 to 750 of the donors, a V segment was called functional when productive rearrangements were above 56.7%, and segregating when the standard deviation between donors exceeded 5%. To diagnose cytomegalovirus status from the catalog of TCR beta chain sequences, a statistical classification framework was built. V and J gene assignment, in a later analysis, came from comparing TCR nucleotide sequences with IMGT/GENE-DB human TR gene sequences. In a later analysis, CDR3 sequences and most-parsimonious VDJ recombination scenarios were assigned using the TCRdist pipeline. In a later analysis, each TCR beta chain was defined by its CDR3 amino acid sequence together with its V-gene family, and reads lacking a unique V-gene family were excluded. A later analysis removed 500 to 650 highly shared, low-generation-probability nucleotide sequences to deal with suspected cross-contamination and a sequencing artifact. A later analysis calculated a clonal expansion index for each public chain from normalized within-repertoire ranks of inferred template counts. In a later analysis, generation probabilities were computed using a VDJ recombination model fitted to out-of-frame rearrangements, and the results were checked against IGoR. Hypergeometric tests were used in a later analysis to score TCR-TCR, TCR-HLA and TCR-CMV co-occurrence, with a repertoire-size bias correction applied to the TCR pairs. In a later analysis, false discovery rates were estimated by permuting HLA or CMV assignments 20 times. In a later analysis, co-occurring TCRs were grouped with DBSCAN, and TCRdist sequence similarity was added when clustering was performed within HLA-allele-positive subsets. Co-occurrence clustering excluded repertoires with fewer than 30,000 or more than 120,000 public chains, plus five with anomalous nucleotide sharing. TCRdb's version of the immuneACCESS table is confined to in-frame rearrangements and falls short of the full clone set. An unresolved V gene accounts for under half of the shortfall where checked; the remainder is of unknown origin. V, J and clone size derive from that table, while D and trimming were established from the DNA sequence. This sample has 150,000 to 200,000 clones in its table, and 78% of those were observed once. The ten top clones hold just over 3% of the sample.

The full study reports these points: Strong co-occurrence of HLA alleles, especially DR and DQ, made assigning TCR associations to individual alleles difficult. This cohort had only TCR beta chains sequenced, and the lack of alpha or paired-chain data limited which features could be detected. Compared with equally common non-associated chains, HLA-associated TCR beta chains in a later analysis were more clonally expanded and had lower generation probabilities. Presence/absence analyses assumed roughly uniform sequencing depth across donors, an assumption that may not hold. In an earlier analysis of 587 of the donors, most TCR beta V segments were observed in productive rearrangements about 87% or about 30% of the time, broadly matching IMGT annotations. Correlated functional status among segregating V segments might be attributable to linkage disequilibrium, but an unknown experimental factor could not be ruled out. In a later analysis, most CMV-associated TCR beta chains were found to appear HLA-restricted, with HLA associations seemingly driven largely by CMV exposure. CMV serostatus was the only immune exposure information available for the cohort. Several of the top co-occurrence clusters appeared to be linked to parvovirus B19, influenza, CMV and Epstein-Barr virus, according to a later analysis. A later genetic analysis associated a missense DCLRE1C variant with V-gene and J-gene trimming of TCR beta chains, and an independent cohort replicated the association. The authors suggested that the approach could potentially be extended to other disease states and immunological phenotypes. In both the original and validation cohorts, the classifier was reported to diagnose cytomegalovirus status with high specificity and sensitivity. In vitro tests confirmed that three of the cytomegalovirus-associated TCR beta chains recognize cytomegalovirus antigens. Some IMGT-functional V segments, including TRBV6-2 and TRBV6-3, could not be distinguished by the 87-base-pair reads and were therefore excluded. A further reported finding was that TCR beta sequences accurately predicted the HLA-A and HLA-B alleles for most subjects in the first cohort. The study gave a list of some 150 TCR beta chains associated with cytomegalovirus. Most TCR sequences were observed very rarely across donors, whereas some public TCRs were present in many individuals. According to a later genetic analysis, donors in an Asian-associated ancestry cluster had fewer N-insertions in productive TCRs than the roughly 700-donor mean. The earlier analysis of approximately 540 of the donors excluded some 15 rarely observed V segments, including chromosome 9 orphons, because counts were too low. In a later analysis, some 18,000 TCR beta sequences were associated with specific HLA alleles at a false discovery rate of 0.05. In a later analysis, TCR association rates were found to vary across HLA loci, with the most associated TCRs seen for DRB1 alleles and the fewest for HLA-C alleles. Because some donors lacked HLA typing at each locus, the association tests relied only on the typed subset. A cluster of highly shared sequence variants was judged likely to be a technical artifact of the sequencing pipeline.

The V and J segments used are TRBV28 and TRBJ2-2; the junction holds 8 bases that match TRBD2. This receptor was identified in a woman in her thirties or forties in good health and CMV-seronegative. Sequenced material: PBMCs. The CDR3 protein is CASRSGGNTGELFF. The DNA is TGTGCCAGCAGGAGCGGGGGGAACACCGGGGAGCTGTTTTTT.